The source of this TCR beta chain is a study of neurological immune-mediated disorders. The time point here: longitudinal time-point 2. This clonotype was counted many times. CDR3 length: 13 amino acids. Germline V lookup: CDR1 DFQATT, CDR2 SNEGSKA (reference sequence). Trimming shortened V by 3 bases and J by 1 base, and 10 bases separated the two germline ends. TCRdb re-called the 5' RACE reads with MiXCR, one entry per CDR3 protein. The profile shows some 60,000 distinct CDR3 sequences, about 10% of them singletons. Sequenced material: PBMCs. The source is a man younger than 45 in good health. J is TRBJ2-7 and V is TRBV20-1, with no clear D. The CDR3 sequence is CSARGYRSYEQYF. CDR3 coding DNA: TGCAGTGCTAGGGGCTACCGGTCCTACGAGCAGTACTTC.